The next 16 T cell receptor beta chains were all read from a single sample in a study of blood T cells in healthy people across ages. Primers used in a second PCR of roughly 7 to 12 cycles were a sample-barcoded 5' primer and a J-beta primer mix. TCRdb itself ran the 5' RACE reads through MiXCR, one entry per CDR3 protein. The sample consists of about a million distinct CDR3 sequences, roughly two fifths of them appearing once. Sequencing was done on a sample of blood. The receptors shown here come from a man aged 18 to 30 in good health.

The chain has TRBV10-3 and TRBJ1-1; no clear D. Trimming cost V 2 bases and J 5 bases, with 15 bases left between them. This CDR3 is built from 15 residues. From germline, CDR1 is ENHRY and CDR2 SYGVKD. This chain's CDR3 is CAISEPSGGVTEAFF. The CDR3 DNA reads as TGTGCCATCAGTGAGCCATCGGGCGGGGTTACTGAAGCTTTCTTT.

This clonotype was observed a few times. V and J are TRBV6-6 and TRBJ2-3, with D hard to call. The CDR3 totals 13 residues. Trimming shortened V by 0 bases and J by 11 bases, and 12 bases separated the two germline ends. Germline CDR1 and CDR2: MNHNY and SVGAGI (reference sequence). The CDR3 DNA sequence: TGTGCCAGCAGTTACTCGAGTTGGGCGGAGCAGTATTTT. This encodes CASSYSSWAEQYF.

This clonotype showed up just once. The J gene is TRBJ2-7, the V gene TRBV6-2 or TRBV6-3, with 10 nucleotides matching TRBD2. Per germline, CDR1 MNHEY and CDR2 SVGEGT. V trimming: 7 bases; J trimming: 7 bases; junction bases outside the gene matches: 10. CDR3 size: 14 residues. Here the CDR3 reads CASTVAGGNDEQYF. The CDR3 DNA follows: TGTGCCAGCACCGTAGCGGGGGGAAACGATGAGCAGTACTTC.

The chain has TRBV7-6 and TRBJ2-7, with 14 bases aligning to TRBD2. Germline CDR1 is SGHVS and CDR2 is FNYEAQ. This CDR3 has 15 amino acids. The J segment lost 7 bases and the V segment lost 5 bases, leaving 7 bases of the junction unmatched. The CDR3 region is CASSTGTSGGSEQYF. The CDR3 DNA reads as TGTGCCAGCAGCACCGGGACTAGCGGGGGTTCTGAGCAGTACTTC.

The table lists this clonotype with many counts. V is TRBV20-1 and J is TRBJ1-6; the match to TRBD1 covers 8 bases. The CDR3 has 18 amino acids. Germline V gene lookup returns CDR1 DFQATT and CDR2 SNEGSKA (reference sequence). V lost 6 bases to trimming and J lost 9 bases; unmatched junction nucleotides: 22. CDR3 nucleotides: TGCAGTGCAAAGCCGGGACAGGTTTGGGTGGGGGATAGTTCACCCCTCCACTTT. This codes for CSAKPGQVWVGDSSPLHF.

This clonotype was seen only a few times. J is TRBJ2-3 and V is TRBV20-1, with TRBD2 identical over 8 bases. CDR3 size: 13 residues. Per germline, CDR1 DFQATT and CDR2 SNEGSKA (reference sequence). J gave up 5 bases and V 6 bases, and 7 bases lay outside the gene matches. In nucleotides, the CDR3 is TGCAGTGCCCCAGCGGGGGTTGGAGATACGCAGTATTTT. Protein: CSAPAGVGDTQYF.

This clonotype was recorded a few times. The V gene is TRBV10-3, the J gene TRBJ2-3; D remains ambiguous. Germline CDR1 and CDR2: ENHRY and SYGVKD. V was trimmed by 0 bases and J by 0 bases, leaving 10 bases between them. CDR3 length: 16 amino acids. The CDR3 is CAISESSRLSTDTQYF. DNA of the CDR3: TGTGCCATCAGTGAGTCGAGCAGGCTGAGCACAGATACGCAGTATTTT.

This clonotype was seen a few times. The rearrangement links TRBV27 to TRBJ1-2, with 7 positions matching TRBD1. CDR3 length equals 14 residues. With 6 bases clipped from V and 7 bases from J, the junction kept 11 bases outside the gene matches. Germline CDR1 reads MNHEY; CDR2 reads SMNVEV (reference sequence). CDR3 in DNA: TGTGCCAGCAGCCCCCCCGGGACAGCGGTTGGCTACACCTTC. Amino acid sequence: CASSPPGTAVGYTF.

This clonotype was seen a handful of times. One end of the junction does not line up with germline, which may come from a read error. The rearrangement joins TRBV12-5 to TRBJ2-1; D remains ambiguous. The germline gives CDR1 LGHNT, CDR2 FRNRAP. CDR3 length equals 15 residues. The CDR3 sequence: CVSEIGSGAPNEQFF. Written as DNA, the CDR3 is TGTGTTAGTGAAATTGGGTCAGGCGCACCCAATGAGCAGTTCTTC. Filled out from reference TRBV12-5 and TRBJ2-1, the complete variable domain reads DARVTQTPRHKVTEMGQEVTMRCQPILGHNTVFWYRQTMMQGLELLAYFRNRAPLDDSGMPKDRFSAEMPDATLATLKIQPSEPRDSAVYFCVSEIGSGAPNEQFFGPGTRLTVL.

The table lists this clonotype with many counts. The CDR3 sequence: CSARTDLNYGYTF. CDR3 DNA sequence: TGCAGTGCTAGGACTGATCTTAACTATGGCTACACCTTC. This chain links TRBV20-1 with TRBJ1-2; D not resolved. Trimming pared 3 bases from V and 1 base from J, leaving 9 bases between. CDR3 size: 13 residues. Germline CDR1 reads DFQATT; CDR2 reads SNEGSKA (reference sequence).

The genes are TRBV14 and TRBJ2-4, with D unresolved. V lost 1 base and J 0 bases, leaving 10 bases between the germline ends. Germline assignment: CDR1 SGHDN and CDR2 FVKESK. The CDR3 contains 16 residues. The CDR3 DNA is TGTGCCAGCAGCCAAGGCTTGAGACTAGCCAAAAACATTCAGTACTTC. Its protein product is CASSQGLRLAKNIQYF.

In this sample, this clonotype turned up many times. The chain has TRBV4-2 and TRBJ2-3; D remains unclear. This CDR3 contains 16 residues. Trimming took 0 bases from V and 5 from J, leaving 15 bases between them. Germline V gene sequence: CDR1 LGHNA, CDR2 YNFKEQ. The CDR3 is CASSQETAKDGDTQYF. DNA of the CDR3: TGTGCCAGCAGCCAAGAAACAGCAAAAGACGGAGATACGCAGTATTTT.

This chain uses TRBV20-1 with TRBJ1-1; D is unresolved. The germline gives CDR1 DFQATT, CDR2 SNEGSKA (reference sequence). Deletions cut 8 bases from V and 4 bases from J, with 8 bases between. The CDR3 sequence is 10 residues long. This CDR3 is CSTGSTEAFF. CDR3 bases: TGCAGTACGGGGAGCACTGAAGCTTTCTTT.

This rearrangement joins TRBV12-3 or TRBV12-4 to TRBJ2-1; D perhaps matches TRBD2 (6 bases). The DNA end favors TRBJ2-7, so the J call may be wrong. This CDR3 is 15 amino acids long. The CDR3 loop is CASSWAGLTYNEQYF. CDR3 nucleotides: TGTGCCAGCAGTTGGGCGGGGCTCACCTACAATGAGCAGTACTTC.

The V call is TRBV7-6, the J call TRBJ2-1; TRBD1 matches 10 bases. The tail of the sequence fits TRBJ2-7 better, so the J call may be wrong. This CDR3 has 21 residues. Germline CDR1 is SGHVS and CDR2 is FNYEAQ. The CDR3 nucleotides are TGTGCCAGCAGCTTACCTGAGCTGACCGGGACAGGGGATTATAAGAGCAATGAGCAGTACTTC. Protein sequence: CASSLPELTGTGDYKSNEQYF.

There are a few counts of this clonotype. The chain employs TRBV4-2 and TRBJ2-7; D is unresolved. V lost 3 bases, J lost 4 bases, and 10 bases lay in between. This CDR3 spans 13 amino acids. Germline CDR1 is LGHNA and CDR2 is YNFKEQ. Here the CDR3 reads CASSQGTQYEQYF. In nucleotides, the CDR3 is TGTGCCAGCAGCCAGGGAACACAATACGAGCAGTACTTC.